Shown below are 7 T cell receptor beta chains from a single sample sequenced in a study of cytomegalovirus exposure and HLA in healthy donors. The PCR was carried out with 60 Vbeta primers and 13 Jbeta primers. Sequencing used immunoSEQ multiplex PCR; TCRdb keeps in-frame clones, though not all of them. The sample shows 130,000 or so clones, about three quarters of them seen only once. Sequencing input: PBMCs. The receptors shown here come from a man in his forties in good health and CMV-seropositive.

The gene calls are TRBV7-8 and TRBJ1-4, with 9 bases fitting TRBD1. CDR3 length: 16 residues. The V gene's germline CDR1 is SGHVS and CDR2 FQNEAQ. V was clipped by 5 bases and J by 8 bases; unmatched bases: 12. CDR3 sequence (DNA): TGTGCCAGCAGCCCTCGACAGGGGGTGGGGGGGGAAAAACTGTTTTTT. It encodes CASSPRQGVGGEKLFF.

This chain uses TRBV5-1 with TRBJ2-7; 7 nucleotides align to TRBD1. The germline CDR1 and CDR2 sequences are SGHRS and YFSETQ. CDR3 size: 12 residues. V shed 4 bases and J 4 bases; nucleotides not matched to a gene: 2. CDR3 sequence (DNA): TGCGCCAGCAGCGGGGGACAGTACGAGCAGTACTTC. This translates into CASSGGQYEQYF.

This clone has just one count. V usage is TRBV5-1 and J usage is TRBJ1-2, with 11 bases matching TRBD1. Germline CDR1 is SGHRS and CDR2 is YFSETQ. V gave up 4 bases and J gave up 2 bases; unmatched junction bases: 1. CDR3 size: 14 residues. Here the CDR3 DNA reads TGCGCCAGCAGCGGGACAGGGGGAAACTATGGCTACACCTTC. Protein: CASSGTGGNYGYTF.

CDR3 amino acids: CASSLEVVNEQFF. DNA of the CDR3: TGTGCCAGCAGCTTAGAAGTAGTCAATGAGCAGTTCTTC. This chain uses TRBV7-9 with TRBJ2-1; D not certain. This CDR3 is built from 13 residues. Per germline, CDR1 SEHNR and CDR2 FQNEAQ (reference sequence). V lost 1 base, J lost 6 bases, and 7 bases lay in between.

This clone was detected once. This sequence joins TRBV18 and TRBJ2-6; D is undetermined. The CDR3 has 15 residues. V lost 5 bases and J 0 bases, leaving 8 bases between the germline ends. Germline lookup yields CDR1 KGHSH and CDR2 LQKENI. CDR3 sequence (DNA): TGTGCCAGCTCATCCGGTCCCTCTGGGGCCAACGTCCTGACTTTC. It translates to CASSSGPSGANVLTF.

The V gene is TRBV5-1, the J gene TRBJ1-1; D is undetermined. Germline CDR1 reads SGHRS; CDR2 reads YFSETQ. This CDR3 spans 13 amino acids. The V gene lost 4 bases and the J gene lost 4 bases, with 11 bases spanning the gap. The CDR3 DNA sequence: TGCGCCAGCAGCGAGAAAGCTCTCACTGAAGCTTTCTTT. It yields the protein CASSEKALTEAFF.

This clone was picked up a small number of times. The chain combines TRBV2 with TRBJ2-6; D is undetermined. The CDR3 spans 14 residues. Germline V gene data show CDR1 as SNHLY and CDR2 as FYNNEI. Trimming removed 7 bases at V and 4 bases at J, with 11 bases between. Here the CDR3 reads CASNFERGANVLTF. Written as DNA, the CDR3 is TGTGCCAGCAACTTTGAAAGAGGGGCCAACGTCCTGACTTTC. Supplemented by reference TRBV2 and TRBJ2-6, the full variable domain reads EPEVTQTPSHQVTQMGQEVILRCVPISNHLYFYWYRQILGQKVEFLVSFYNNEISEKSEIFDDQFSVERPDGSNFTLKIRSTKLEDSAMYFCASNFERGANVLTFGAGSRLTVL.